The clone carrying this T cell receptor (beta chain) has only a few counts. Its antigen remains unknown. This sample stems from a study of cytomegalovirus exposure and HLA in healthy donors. Regarding the study as a whole: According to reports, the classifier identified cytomegalovirus status with high specificity and sensitivity.

PCR amplification relied on 60 Vbeta primers (plus 13 Jbeta primers). Data came from immunoSEQ multiplex PCR; TCRdb stores just in-frame clones and leaves some out. The table shows some 150,000 clones, with around 78% occurring only once. The V gene's germline CDR1 is SGDLS and CDR2 YYNGEE. The CDR3 covers 16 residues. V dropped 3 bases and J dropped 8 bases, with 20 bases sitting between them. The V gene is TRBV9, the J gene TRBJ1-4, with D perhaps TRBD1 (5 bases). The sample comprised PBMCs. The TCR comes from a female donor in good health and CMV-seropositive. The CDR3 DNA reads as TGTGCCAGCAGCGCTTCGGGGGGTGGTTTGAAAGAAAAACTGTTTTTT. Amino acids: CASSASGGGLKEKLFF.